This T cell receptor (beta chain) was sequenced in a study of blood T cell repertoires in COVID-19. Generated by immunoSEQ multiplex PCR, the TCRdb table keeps only in-frame clones and is missing some. In the table there are around 150,000 clones, about four fifths of which are singletons. Sequenced material: peripheral blood. This clonotype was obtained from a woman older than 75 with acute or convalescent COVID-19.

The CDR3 is CASSPNNRGNGNTIYF. The CDR3 bases are TGTGCCAGCAGCCCCAACAACAGAGGGAATGGAAACACCATATATTTT. The V call is TRBV7-8, the J call TRBJ1-3, with D unclear. The CDR3 spans 16 residues. Germline loops: CDR1 SGHVS, CDR2 FQNEAQ. V was cut by 5 bases and J by 3 bases, with 17 bases left in between. The whole variable domain, filled in from reference TRBV7-8 and TRBJ1-3, reads GAGVSQSPRYKVAKRGQDVALRCDPISGHVSLFWYQQALGQGPEFLTYFQNEAQLDKSGLPSDRFFAERPEGSVSTLKIQRTQQEDSAVYLCASSPNNRGNGNTIYFGEGSWLTVV.